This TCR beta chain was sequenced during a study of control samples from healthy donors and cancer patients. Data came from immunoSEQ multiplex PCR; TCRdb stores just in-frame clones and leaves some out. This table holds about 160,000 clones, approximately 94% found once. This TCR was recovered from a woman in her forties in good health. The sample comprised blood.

In DNA form, the CDR3 reads TGTGCCAGCAGCCAAGTGGCGGTGAACACTGAAGCTTTCTTT. It encodes CASSQVAVNTEAFF. This chain connects TRBV3-1 (or the pseudogene TRBV3-2) to TRBJ1-1; no definite D call. This CDR3 region has 14 residues. Germline CDR1 reads LGHDT; CDR2 reads YNNKEL (reference sequence). V lost 1 base and J 0 bases, leaving 6 bases between the germline ends.